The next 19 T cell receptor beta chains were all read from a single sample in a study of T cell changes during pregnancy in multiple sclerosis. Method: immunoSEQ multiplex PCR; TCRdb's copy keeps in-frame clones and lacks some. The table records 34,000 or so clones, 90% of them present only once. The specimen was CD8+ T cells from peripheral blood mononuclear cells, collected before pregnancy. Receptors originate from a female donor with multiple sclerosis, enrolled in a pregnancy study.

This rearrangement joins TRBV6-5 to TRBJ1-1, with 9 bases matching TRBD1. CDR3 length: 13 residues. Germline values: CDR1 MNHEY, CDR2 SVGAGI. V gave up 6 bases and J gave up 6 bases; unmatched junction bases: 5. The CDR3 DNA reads TGTGCCAGCAGACAGGGGGCGCGGGCTGAAGCTTTCTTT. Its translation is CASRQGARAEAFF.

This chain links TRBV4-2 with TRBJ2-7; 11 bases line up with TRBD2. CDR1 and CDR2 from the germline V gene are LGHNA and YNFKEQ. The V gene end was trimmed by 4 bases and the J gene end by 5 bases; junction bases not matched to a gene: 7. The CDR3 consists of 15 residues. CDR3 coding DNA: TGTGCCAGCAGCCCGGAACTAGCGGGGGCCCACGAGCAGTACTTC. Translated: CASSPELAGAHEQYF.

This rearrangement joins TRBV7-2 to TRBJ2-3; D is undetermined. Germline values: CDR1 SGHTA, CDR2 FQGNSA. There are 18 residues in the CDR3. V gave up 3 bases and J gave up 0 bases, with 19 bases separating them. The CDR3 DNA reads TGTGCCAGCAGCTTCCGATGGGCCACCGCCACCAGCACAGATACGCAGTATTTT. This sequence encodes CASSFRWATATSTDTQYF.

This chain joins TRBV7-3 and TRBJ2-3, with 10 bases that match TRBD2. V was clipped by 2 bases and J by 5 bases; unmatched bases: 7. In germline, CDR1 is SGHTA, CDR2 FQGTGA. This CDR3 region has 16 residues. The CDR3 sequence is CASSLYPSSGGDTQYF. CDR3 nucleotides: TGTGCCAGCAGCTTATATCCTTCTAGCGGGGGAGATACGCAGTATTTT.

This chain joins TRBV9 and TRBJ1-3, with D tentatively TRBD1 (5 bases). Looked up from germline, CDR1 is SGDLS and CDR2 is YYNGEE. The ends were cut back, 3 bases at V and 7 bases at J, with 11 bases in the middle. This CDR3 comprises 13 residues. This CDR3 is CASSGGRGNTIYF. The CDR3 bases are TGTGCCAGCAGCGGTGGACGGGGGAACACCATATATTTT. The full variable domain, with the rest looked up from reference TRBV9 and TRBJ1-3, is DSGVTQTPKHLITATGQRVTLRCSPRSGDLSVYWYQQSLDQGLQFLIQYYNGEERAKGNILERFSAQQFPDLHSELNLSSLELGDSALYFCASSGGRGNTIYFGEGSWLTVV.

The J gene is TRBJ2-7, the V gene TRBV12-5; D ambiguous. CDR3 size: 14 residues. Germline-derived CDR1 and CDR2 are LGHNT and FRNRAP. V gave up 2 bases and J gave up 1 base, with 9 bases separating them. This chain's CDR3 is CASGLRSGSYEQYF. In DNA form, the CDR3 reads TGTGCTAGTGGTTTGAGATCCGGGTCCTACGAGCAGTACTTC. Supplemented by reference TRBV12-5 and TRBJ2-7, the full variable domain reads DARVTQTPRHKVTEMGQEVTMRCQPILGHNTVFWYRQTMMQGLELLAYFRNRAPLDDSGMPKDRFSAEMPDATLATLKIQPSEPRDSAVYFCASGLRSGSYEQYFGPGTRLTVT.

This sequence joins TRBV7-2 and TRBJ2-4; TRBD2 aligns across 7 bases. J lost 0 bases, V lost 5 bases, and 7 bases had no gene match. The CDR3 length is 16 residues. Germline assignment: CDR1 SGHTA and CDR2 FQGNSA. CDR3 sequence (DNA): TGTGCCAGCAGCCTCCAGCGGGGATTAGCCAAAAACATTCAGTACTTC. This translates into CASSLQRGLAKNIQYF.

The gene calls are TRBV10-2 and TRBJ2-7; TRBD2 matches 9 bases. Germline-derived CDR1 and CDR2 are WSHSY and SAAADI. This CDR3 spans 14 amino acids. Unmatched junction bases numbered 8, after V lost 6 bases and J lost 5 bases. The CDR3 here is CASRGLAGRNEQYF. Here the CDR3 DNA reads TGCGCCAGCAGGGGCCTAGCGGGAAGGAACGAGCAGTACTTC.

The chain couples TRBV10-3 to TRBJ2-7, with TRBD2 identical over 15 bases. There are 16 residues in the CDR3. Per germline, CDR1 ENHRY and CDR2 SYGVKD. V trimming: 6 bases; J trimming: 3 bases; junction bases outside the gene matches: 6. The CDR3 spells CAIRDVGLAGGYEQYF. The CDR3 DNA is TGTGCCATCAGAGATGTGGGACTAGCGGGAGGCTACGAGCAGTACTTC.

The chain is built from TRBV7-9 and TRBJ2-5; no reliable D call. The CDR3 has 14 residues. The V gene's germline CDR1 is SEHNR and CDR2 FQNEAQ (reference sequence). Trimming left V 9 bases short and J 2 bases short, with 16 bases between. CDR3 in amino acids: CARYHSRLQETQYF. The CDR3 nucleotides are TGTGCCAGATACCACAGCCGGTTGCAAGAGACCCAGTACTTC.

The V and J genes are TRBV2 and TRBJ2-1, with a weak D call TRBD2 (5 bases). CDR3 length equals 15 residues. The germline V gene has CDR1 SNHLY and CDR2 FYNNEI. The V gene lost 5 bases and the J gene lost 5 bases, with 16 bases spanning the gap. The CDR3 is CASSSGSNLNNEQFF. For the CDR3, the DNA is TGTGCCAGCAGTAGCGGCAGTAATCTAAACAATGAGCAGTTCTTC. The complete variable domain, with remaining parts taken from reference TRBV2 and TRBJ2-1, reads EPEVTQTPSHQVTQMGQEVILRCVPISNHLYFYWYRQILGQKVEFLVSFYNNEISEKSEIFDDQFSVERPDGSNFTLKIRSTKLEDSAMYFCASSSGSNLNNEQFFGPGTRLTVL.

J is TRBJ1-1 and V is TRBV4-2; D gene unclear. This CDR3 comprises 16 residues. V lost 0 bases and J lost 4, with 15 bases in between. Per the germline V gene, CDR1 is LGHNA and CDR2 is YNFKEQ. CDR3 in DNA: TGTGCCAGCAGCCAAGAGGTCGCAGGAGGCGGCACTGAAGCTTTCTTT. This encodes CASSQEVAGGGTEAFF.

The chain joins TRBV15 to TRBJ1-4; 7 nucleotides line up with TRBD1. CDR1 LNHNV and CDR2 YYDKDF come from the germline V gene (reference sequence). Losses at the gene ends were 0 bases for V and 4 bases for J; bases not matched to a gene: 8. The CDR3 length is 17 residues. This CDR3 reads CATSRERWWDSNEKLFF. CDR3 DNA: TGTGCCACCAGCAGAGAGAGGTGGTGGGACAGTAATGAAAAACTGTTTTTT.

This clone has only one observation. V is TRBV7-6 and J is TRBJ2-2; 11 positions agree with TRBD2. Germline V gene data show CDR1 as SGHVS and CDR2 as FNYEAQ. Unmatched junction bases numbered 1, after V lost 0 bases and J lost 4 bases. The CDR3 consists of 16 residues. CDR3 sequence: CASSLASGGATGELFF. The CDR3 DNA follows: TGTGCCAGCAGCTTAGCTAGCGGGGGGGCCACCGGGGAGCTGTTTTTT.

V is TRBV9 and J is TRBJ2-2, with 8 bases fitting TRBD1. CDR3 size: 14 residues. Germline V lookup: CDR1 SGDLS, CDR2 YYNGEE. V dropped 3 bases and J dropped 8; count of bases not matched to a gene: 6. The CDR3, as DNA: TGTGCCAGCAGCGAACAGGGGGACTGGGGGGAGCTGTTTTTT. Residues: CASSEQGDWGELFF.

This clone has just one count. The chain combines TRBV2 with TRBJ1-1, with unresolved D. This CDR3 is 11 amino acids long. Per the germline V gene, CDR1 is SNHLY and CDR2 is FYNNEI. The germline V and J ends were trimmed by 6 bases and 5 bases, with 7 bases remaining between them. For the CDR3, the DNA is TGTGCCAGCAGGAGGTGGACTGAAGCTTTCTTT. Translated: CASRRWTEAFF.

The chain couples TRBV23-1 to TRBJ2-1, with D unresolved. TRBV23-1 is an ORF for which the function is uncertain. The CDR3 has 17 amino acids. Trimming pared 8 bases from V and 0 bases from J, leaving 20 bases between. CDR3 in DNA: TGCGCCAGCGGGCTTTATGGCGTCAAGAGCTCCTACAATGAGCAGTTCTTC. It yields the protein CASGLYGVKSSYNEQFF.

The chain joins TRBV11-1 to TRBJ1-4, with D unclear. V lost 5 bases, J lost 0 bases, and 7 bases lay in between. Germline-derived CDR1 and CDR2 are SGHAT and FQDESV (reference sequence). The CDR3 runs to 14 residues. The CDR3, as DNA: TGTGCCAGCAGCCGTTTTGCAACTAATGAAAAACTGTTTTTT. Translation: CASSRFATNEKLFF.

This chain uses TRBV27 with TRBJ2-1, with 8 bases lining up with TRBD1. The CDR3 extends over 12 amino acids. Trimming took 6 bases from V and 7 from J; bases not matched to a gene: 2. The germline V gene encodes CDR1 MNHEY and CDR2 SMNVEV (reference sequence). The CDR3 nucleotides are TGTGCCAGCAGCAGGACAGGGAATGAGCAGTTCTTC. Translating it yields CASSRTGNEQFF.